The 32 T cell receptor beta chains reported below all come from one sample, sequenced in a study of blood T cell repertoires in COVID-19. Generated by immunoSEQ multiplex PCR, the TCRdb table keeps only in-frame clones and is missing some. There are 120,000 to 150,000 clones in the sample; around four fifths occur only once, and roughly 4% lies in the top ten. Sequencing was carried out using peripheral blood. The receptors originated from a woman older than 75 with acute or convalescent COVID-19.

The CDR3 is CASSQGRNSPLHF. The CDR3 DNA reads TGTGCCAGCAGCCAGGGCCGTAATTCACCCCTCCACTTT. The chain links TRBV7-2 to TRBJ1-6; possible D gene TRBD1, 5 bases. The CDR3 covers 13 residues. CDR1 and CDR2 (germline): SGHTA, FQGNSA. Trimming shortened V by 5 bases and J by 6 bases, and 8 bases separated the two germline ends.

CDR3 nucleotide sequence: TGTGCCAGCAGCCAAGATGGCGGCACATTTTACTACAATGAGCAGTTCTTC. Amino acid sequence: CASSQDGGTFYYNEQFF. The chain links TRBV4-2 to TRBJ2-1; D gene uncertain. The CDR3 contains 17 residues. Trimming cost V 0 bases and J 3 bases, with 15 bases left between them. The V gene's germline CDR1 is LGHNA and CDR2 YNFKEQ.

This clone showed up just a few times. The CDR3 here is CASSHPGGGHYGYTF. CDR3 nucleotide sequence: TGTGCCAGCAGCCACCCCGGGGGGGGGCACTATGGCTACACCTTC. This rearrangement joins TRBV14 to TRBJ1-2; perhaps TRBD1 as D (6 bases). Trimming took 3 bases from V and 3 from J, leaving 14 bases between them. Germline assignment: CDR1 SGHDN and CDR2 FVKESK. This CDR3 comprises 15 residues.

The chain's CDR3 is CASSPGLAGVTSYNEQFF. The CDR3, as DNA: TGTGCCAGCTCACCGGGACTAGCGGGAGTGACCTCATACAATGAGCAGTTCTTC. The rearrangement joins TRBV18 to TRBJ2-1, with 14 bases that match TRBD2. V trimming: 3 bases; J trimming: 4 bases; junction bases outside the gene matches: 8. Germline lookup yields CDR1 KGHSH and CDR2 LQKENI. The CDR3 is 18 residues long.

This clone was counted many times. This sequence joins TRBV7-9 and TRBJ2-1; D is unclear. Trimming left V 5 bases short and J 8 bases short, with 19 bases between. Germline V gene data show CDR1 as SEHNR and CDR2 as FQNEAQ (reference sequence). CDR3 length: 15 amino acids. The chain's CDR3 is CASSPKTRIGDEQFF. In DNA form, the CDR3 reads TGTGCCAGCAGCCCAAAGACGAGAATAGGAGATGAGCAGTTCTTC.

V gene TRBV19 combines with J gene TRBJ1-4; 8 bases are shared with TRBD1. The junction had 4 bases not matched to a gene; V was cut back by 6 bases and J by 7 bases. Germline lookup yields CDR1 LNHDA and CDR2 SQIVND (reference sequence). The CDR3 sequence is 13 residues long. The CDR3 is CASRDRVGEKLFF. CDR3 DNA sequence: TGTGCCAGTAGGGACAGGGTTGGTGAAAAACTGTTTTTT.

The V call is TRBV13, the J call TRBJ2-5; 10 bases line up with TRBD2. The CDR3 runs 17 residues. The germline gives CDR1 PRHDT, CDR2 FYEKMQ (reference sequence). Losses at the gene ends were 5 bases for V and 5 bases for J; bases not matched to a gene: 14. CDR3 DNA: TGTGCCAGCAGCCTAGTCGGGCTAGCGGGGGATCGGGAGACCCAGTACTTC. It codes for CASSLVGLAGDRETQYF.

This chain uses TRBV19 with TRBJ2-7; TRBD1 agrees at 10 bases. The CDR3 covers 15 residues. Germline trimming cut 7 bases from V and 0 bases from J; bases unmatched to any gene: 6. Germline values: CDR1 LNHDA, CDR2 SQIVND (reference sequence). The CDR3 sequence: CASNPGQGSSYEQYF. DNA of the CDR3: TGTGCCAGTAACCCGGGACAGGGGAGCTCCTACGAGCAGTACTTC.

This clone was counted once. The chain carries TRBV7-9 and TRBJ1-2; D gene ambiguous. With 1 base removed from V and 12 bases from J, the gap between germline ends came to 9 bases. The CDR3 length is 11 residues. From germline, CDR1 is SEHNR and CDR2 FQNEAQ (reference sequence). For the CDR3, the DNA is TGTGCCAGCAGCTTAGGTCGAGGGAACACCTTC. It is translated as CASSLGRGNTF.

This clone was found once. The chain employs TRBV28 and TRBJ1-5, with TRBD1 identical over 8 bases. The germline V gene has CDR1 MDHEN and CDR2 SYDVKM. This CDR3 comprises 16 residues. After removal of 3 bases from V and 7 bases from J, the junction contained 11 bases not matched to a gene. Here the CDR3 DNA reads TGTGCCAGCAGTTTTACCCGGGCCTCAGGGGGCCAGCCCCAGCATTTT. Translation gives CASSFTRASGGQPQHF.

V and J are TRBV10-1 and TRBJ2-2; D ambiguous. The CDR3 runs to 15 residues. The ends were cut back, 0 bases at V and 6 bases at J, with 11 bases in the middle. Germline V gene lookup returns CDR1 WNHNN and CDR2 SYGVQD (reference sequence). The CDR3 coding sequence is TGCGCCAGCAGTGAGTCCGGGTTCAGTGCCGGGGAGCTGTTTTTT. Translation: CASSESGFSAGELFF.

V is TRBV19 and J is TRBJ1-2, with 8 bases matching TRBD1. Germline CDR1 reads LNHDA; CDR2 reads SQIVND (reference sequence). J was trimmed by 8 bases and V by 5 bases; bases with no gene match: 10. The CDR3 sequence is 14 residues long. The CDR3 DNA is TGTGCCAGTAGTCCCCCGGACAGGGATTGGGGCTACACCTTC. Residues: CASSPPDRDWGYTF.

The rearrangement links TRBV2 to TRBJ1-1; D is unresolved. This CDR3 contains 13 residues. Germline values: CDR1 SNHLY, CDR2 FYNNEI. V was shortened by 5 bases and J by 1 base, with 8 bases between the two germline ends. The CDR3 reads CASSTERNTEAFF. The CDR3 DNA sequence: TGTGCCAGCAGTACAGAAAGGAACACTGAAGCTTTCTTT.

This chain connects TRBV7-9 to TRBJ2-7, with 7 nucleotides matching TRBD1. This CDR3 is 16 amino acids long. Germline V gene lookup returns CDR1 SEHNR and CDR2 FQNEAQ (reference sequence). V lost 4 bases, J lost 1 base, and 10 bases stayed unmatched. CDR3: CASSSLGQVASYEQYF. In nucleotides, the CDR3 is TGTGCCAGCAGCTCCCTCGGACAGGTCGCTTCCTACGAGCAGTACTTC.

The sample holds many counts of this clone. V and J are TRBV3-1 (or the pseudogene TRBV3-2) and TRBJ1-4; tentative D call: TRBD1 (6 bases). V was pared by 4 bases and J by 6 bases, with 15 bases between. The CDR3 runs to 15 residues. The germline V gene encodes CDR1 LGHDT and CDR2 YNNKEL (reference sequence). In DNA, the CDR3 is TGTGCCAGCAGCCTTTCAGCGGCAGGGGATGAAAAACTGTTTTTT. Protein: CASSLSAAGDEKLFF.

The rearrangement joins TRBV5-1 to TRBJ2-7, with a weak D call TRBD2 (5 bases). The length of the CDR3 is 14 residues. Trimming took off 0 bases at V and 7 bases at J, with 14 bases between the two ends. Germline assignment: CDR1 SGHRS and CDR2 YFSETQ. CDR3 sequence (DNA): TGCGCCAGCAGCTTGGCCCTAGCCCACCCAGAGCAGTACTTC. Amino acids: CASSLALAHPEQYF.

The chain recombines TRBV7-9 with TRBJ1-2; a possible D gene is TRBD1 (5 bases). Germline values: CDR1 SEHNR, CDR2 FQNEAQ (reference sequence). The CDR3 is made up of 15 amino acids. Trimming left V 10 bases short and J 4 bases short, with 22 bases between. The CDR3 DNA sequence: TGTGCCATCGAGACGCCCCAGGGCCGTCCCTATGGCTACACCTTC. This sequence encodes CAIETPQGRPYGYTF.

A word on this clone: A much larger clone differs from this one at a single base, so this may be a read error. This sample includes further DNA sequences coding for the same CDR3. The V gene is TRBV5-6, the J gene TRBJ2-7; possibly TRBD1 for D (5 bases). Germline CDR1 reads SGHDT; CDR2 reads YYEEEE. CDR3 length: 12 residues. The ends were cut back, 0 bases at V and 6 bases at J, with 7 bases in the middle. The CDR3 nucleotides are TGTGCCAGCAGCTTGGGTAGGGGCGAGCAGTACTTC. The encoded protein is CASSLGRGEQYF.

This chain connects TRBV28 to TRBJ1-2; TRBD1 is a possible D gene (6 bases). The CDR3 sequence is 14 residues long. Trimming pared 3 bases from V and 7 bases from J, leaving 15 bases between. Germline V gene sequence: CDR1 MDHEN, CDR2 SYDVKM. The CDR3 DNA reads as TGTGCCAGCAGTTTGGGGGCCTACAGGACTGGCTACACCTTC. Its protein is CASSLGAYRTGYTF.

The chain carries TRBV18 and TRBJ2-5, with D perhaps matching TRBD1 (6 bases). The V gene lost 6 bases and the J gene lost 0 bases, with 8 bases spanning the gap. The CDR3 runs 13 residues. Germline V gives CDR1 KGHSH, CDR2 LQKENI. The DNA of the CDR3 is TGTGCCAGCTCCGGGACACACCAAGAGACCCAGTACTTC. Protein sequence: CASSGTHQETQYF.

The genes are TRBV10-3 and TRBJ1-1, with D perhaps TRBD1 (5 bases). Germline V lookup: CDR1 ENHRY, CDR2 SYGVKD. The CDR3 runs to 14 residues. Trimming removed 7 bases at V and 2 bases at J, with 14 bases between. In DNA form, the CDR3 reads TGTGCCATCACTGTTGACAGAATCAACACTGAAGCTTTCTTT. Translated, it gives CAITVDRINTEAFF.

This clone has only a few counts. J is TRBJ2-7 and V is TRBV5-1; 16 nucleotides match TRBD2. J lost 7 bases, V lost 0 bases, and 7 bases had no gene match. The CDR3 extends over 17 amino acids. Germline assignment: CDR1 SGHRS and CDR2 YFSETQ. This CDR3 is CASSLAGLAGGSFEQYF. The CDR3 DNA reads as TGCGCCAGCAGCTTGGCGGGACTAGCGGGAGGGTCTTTTGAGCAGTACTTC.

The V gene is TRBV7-9, the J gene TRBJ1-1; maybe TRBD1 (6 bases). Germline loops: CDR1 SEHNR, CDR2 FQNEAQ (reference sequence). Trimming shortened V by 5 bases and J by 1 base, and 8 bases separated the two germline ends. The CDR3 length is 13 residues. CDR3 residues: CASSIQGNTEAFF. The CDR3 DNA reads as TGTGCCAGCAGCATACAGGGGAACACTGAAGCTTTCTTT.

The rearrangement joins TRBV10-3 to TRBJ1-2, with 7 bases matching TRBD1. The ends lost 0 bases at V and 6 bases at J; junction bases unmatched: 13. The CDR3 is made up of 17 amino acids. The V gene's germline CDR1 is ENHRY and CDR2 SYGVKD. The CDR3 DNA reads TGTGCCATCAGTGAGTCGCCCGAGTGGGGACAGAGAAATGGCTACACCTTC. Residues: CAISESPEWGQRNGYTF.

As DNA, the CDR3 is TGTGCCAGCAGTTTACTACAGGGAGATAGAAACATTCAGTACTTC. Its protein is CASSLLQGDRNIQYF. The genes are TRBV28 and TRBJ2-4, with a tentative D call TRBD1 (6 bases). V dropped 2 bases and J dropped 6 bases, with 14 bases sitting between them. Per germline, CDR1 MDHEN and CDR2 SYDVKM. This CDR3 comprises 15 residues.

V and J are TRBV11-3 and TRBJ2-7; D gene ambiguous. The CDR3 is 14 residues long. The germline V gene has CDR1 SGHNT and CDR2 YENEEA. Deletions cut 2 bases from V and 7 bases from J, with 15 bases between. This chain's CDR3 is CASSLHFWAKEQYF. In nucleotides, the CDR3 is TGTGCCAGCAGCTTACACTTCTGGGCTAAAGAGCAGTACTTC.

The J gene is TRBJ2-2, the V gene TRBV7-9; 8 bases fit TRBD1. V was pared by 3 bases and J by 9 bases, with 12 bases of the junction left unmatched. This CDR3 contains 16 residues. The germline V gene encodes CDR1 SEHNR and CDR2 FQNEAQ (reference sequence). CDR3 coding DNA: TGTGCCAGCAGCTTCGGAGGGACAGGAGTTTTACGGGAGCTGTTTTTT. Its protein is CASSFGGTGVLRELFF.

The CDR3 DNA is TGTGCCAGCAGCTTAGTGGGATGGGAGCAAGAGACCCAGTACTTC. Translation gives CASSLVGWEQETQYF. The genes are TRBV11-2 and TRBJ2-5; tentative D call: TRBD2 (5 bases). CDR3 length: 15 residues. V was trimmed by 1 base and J by 2 bases, leaving 11 bases between them. The germline CDR1 and CDR2 sequences are SGHAT and FQNNGV.

The chain has TRBV7-8 and TRBJ1-3; D is ambiguous. Germline assignment: CDR1 SGHVS and CDR2 FQNEAQ. The ends were cut back, 2 bases at V and 0 bases at J, with 8 bases in the middle. CDR3 size: 15 residues. In DNA, the CDR3 is TGTGCCAGCAGCTTATTACAGAGCTCTGGAAACACCATATATTTT. It is translated as CASSLLQSSGNTIYF.

The gene calls are TRBV18 and TRBJ2-6; 10 bases align to TRBD1. CDR3 length equals 17 residues. With V trimmed by 2 bases and J by 2 bases, 3 bases remained unmatched. The V gene's germline CDR1 is KGHSH and CDR2 LQKENI. The CDR3 DNA sequence: TGTGCCAGCTCACCAAGACAGGGGGCCCCTGGGGCCAACGTCCTGACTTTC. Encoded protein: CASSPRQGAPGANVLTF. Looking up the rest from reference TRBV18 and TRBJ2-6 gives the full variable domain: NAGVMQNPRHLVRRRGQEARLRCSPMKGHSHVYWYRQLPEEGLKFMVYLQKENIIDESGMPKERFSAEFPKEGPSILRIQQVVRGDSAAYFCASSPRQGAPGANVLTFGAGSRLTVL.

CDR3 coding DNA: TGTGCCAGCTACCCGTTCGCCGCGAACCCCCAACCCGCGGCAGATACGCAGTATTTT. Protein sequence: CASYPFAANPQPAADTQYF. The chain recombines TRBV5-6 with TRBJ2-3; D is uncertain. Germline V gives CDR1 SGHDT, CDR2 YYEEEE. CDR3 length: 19 amino acids. V was pared by 7 bases and J by 4 bases, with 31 bases between.

J is TRBJ2-7 and V is TRBV4-1, with a tentative D call TRBD1 (5 bases). This CDR3 spans 16 amino acids. Germline V gene sequence: CDR1 MGHRA, CDR2 YSYEKL. V lost 0 bases, J lost 0 bases, and 12 bases lay in between. CDR3 sequence: CASSQDAGLPSYEQYF. Here the CDR3 DNA reads TGCGCCAGCAGCCAAGATGCAGGGCTACCCTCCTACGAGCAGTACTTC.